These 16 T cell receptor beta chains were all obtained from the same sample, sequenced in a study of blood T cell repertoires in COVID-19. The protocol was immunoSEQ multiplex PCR, while the TCRdb copy is restricted to in-frame clones and leaves out a portion. The sample has 80,000 to 90,000 clones, about 85% seen once. The sequencing input was peripheral blood. These receptors all stem from a woman older than 75 with COVID-19, enrolled during active disease.

J is TRBJ1-6 and V is TRBV28; D gene ambiguous. There are 13 residues in the CDR3. Trimming left V 4 bases short and J 13 bases short, with 14 bases between. The germline V gene encodes CDR1 MDHEN and CDR2 SYDVKM. CDR3 residues: CASSSPLSVPLHF. CDR3 bases: TGTGCCAGCAGTTCTCCCCTGTCCGTCCCCCTCCACTTT.

J is TRBJ2-1 and V is TRBV6-1; 11 bases map to TRBD2. This CDR3 comprises 19 residues. Germline V gives CDR1 MNHNS, CDR2 SASEGT. Unmatched junction bases numbered 15, after V lost 1 base and J lost 7 bases. This chain's CDR3 is CASSEGPLLLAGGKNEQFF. CDR3 nucleotide sequence: TGTGCCAGCAGTGAAGGACCTCTCCTCTTAGCGGGAGGGAAGAATGAGCAGTTCTTC.

The chain links TRBV9 to TRBJ2-2; D may be TRBD2 (5 bases). CDR1 and CDR2 from the germline V gene are SGDLS and YYNGEE. Deletions cut 1 base from V and 1 base from J, with 14 bases between. There are 17 residues in the CDR3. The CDR3 sequence is CASSVYSGRGNTGELFF. The CDR3 DNA follows: TGTGCCAGCAGCGTATACTCAGGACGGGGGAACACCGGGGAGCTGTTTTTT.

The chain employs TRBV27 and TRBJ1-5, with 7 bases aligning to TRBD1. CDR3 length: 15 residues. Unmatched junction bases numbered 5, after V lost 5 bases and J lost 1 base. Per the germline V gene, CDR1 is MNHEY and CDR2 is SMNVEV (reference sequence). For the CDR3, the DNA is TGTGCCAGCAGTCCGCGGGACAGAAGCAATCAGCCCCAGCATTTT. Its translation is CASSPRDRSNQPQHF.

This chain uses TRBV5-6 with TRBJ2-7, with D uncertain. Trimming removed 7 bases from V and 5 bases from J, with 22 bases in between. The CDR3 is 15 amino acids. Germline loops: CDR1 SGHDT, CDR2 YYEEEE. The CDR3, as DNA: TGTGCCAGCCCGTTGCCCCGAGACAACAGTCACGAGCAGTACTTC. It translates to CASPLPRDNSHEQYF.

The table lists this clone with a few counts. The rearrangement links TRBV30 to TRBJ1-6, with D possibly matching TRBD1 (6 bases). Trimming removed 5 bases from V and 0 bases from J, with 8 bases in between. The CDR3 consists of 14 residues. The V gene's germline CDR1 is GTSNPN and CDR2 SVGIG (reference sequence). The CDR3 sequence is CAWQGSSYNSPLHF. CDR3 nucleotide sequence: TGTGCCTGGCAGGGGAGCTCCTATAATTCACCCCTCCACTTT. Based on the CDR3 plus reference TRBV30 and TRBJ1-6, the full variable domain is SQTIHQWPATLVQPVGSPLSLECTVEGTSNPNLYWYRQAAGRGLQLLFYSVGIGQISSEVPQNLSASRPQDRQFILSSKKLLLSDSGFYLCAWQGSSYNSPLHFGNGTRLTVT.

The chain has TRBV10-1 and TRBJ2-1; 7 nucleotides agree with TRBD2. CDR3 length: 16 amino acids. The junction had 6 bases not matched to a gene; V was cut back by 4 bases and J by 0 bases. Per the germline V gene, CDR1 is WNHNN and CDR2 is SYGVQD (reference sequence). In DNA form, the CDR3 reads TGCGCCAGCAGTGGATTGCGGGAGAGCTCCTACAATGAGCAGTTCTTC. This encodes CASSGLRESSYNEQFF.

The chain is built from TRBV7-9 and TRBJ1-1, with D possibly matching TRBD1 (5 bases). Germline CDR1 is SEHNR and CDR2 is FQNEAQ (reference sequence). The CDR3 runs to 13 residues. V lost 3 bases to trimming and J lost 4 bases, with 9 bases between them. CDR3 amino acids: CASSLDGGTEAFF. The CDR3 DNA is TGTGCCAGCAGCTTGGACGGGGGCACTGAAGCTTTCTTT.

V usage is TRBV9 and J usage is TRBJ1-2, with D possibly being TRBD1 (5 bases). The V end was cut by 2 bases, the J end by 4 bases, with 9 bases between. Germline V gene sequence: CDR1 SGDLS, CDR2 YYNGEE. CDR3 length: 13 amino acids. The CDR3 DNA is TGTGCCAGCAGCGTGGGGGGGACCTATGGCTACACCTTC. It translates to CASSVGGTYGYTF. The full variable domain, with the rest looked up from reference TRBV9 and TRBJ1-2, is DSGVTQTPKHLITATGQRVTLRCSPRSGDLSVYWYQQSLDQGLQFLIQYYNGEERAKGNILERFSAQQFPDLHSELNLSSLELGDSALYFCASSVGGTYGYTFGSGTRLTVV.

V is TRBV3-1 (or the pseudogene TRBV3-2) and J is TRBJ2-1, with TRBD2 matching over 7 bases. Germline V gives CDR1 LGHDT, CDR2 YNNKEL (reference sequence). J lost 1 base, V lost 0 bases, and 3 bases had no gene match. The CDR3 is 16 amino acids. As DNA, the CDR3 is TGTGCCAGCAGCCAAGATTTGGGAGGGTCCTACAATGAGCAGTTCTTC. Protein sequence: CASSQDLGGSYNEQFF.

The chain has TRBV7-9 and TRBJ2-7; D possibly corresponds to TRBD2 (5 bases). The CDR3 length is 14 residues. CDR1 is SEHNR and CDR2 is FQNEAQ in the germline V gene (reference sequence). Trimming left V 3 bases short and J 7 bases short, with 16 bases between. The CDR3 loop reads CASSLGDYRLEQYF. The CDR3 DNA reads as TGTGCCAGCAGCTTGGGCGACTACCGCTTGGAGCAGTACTTC.

The chain employs TRBV5-6 and TRBJ2-3; TRBD2 agrees at 10 bases. J was trimmed by 2 bases and V by 5 bases; bases with no gene match: 14. Germline V CDR1 and CDR2: SGHDT, YYEEEE. This CDR3 spans 18 amino acids. CDR3 in amino acids: CASSRTSGTVPPTDTQYF. CDR3 bases: TGTGCCAGCAGTCGAACTAGCGGGACGGTCCCCCCCACAGATACGCAGTATTTT. The full variable domain, its missing parts supplied by reference TRBV5-6 and TRBJ2-3, is DAGVTQSPTHLIKTRGQQVTLRCSPKSGHDTVSWYQQALGQGPQFIFQYYEEEERQRGNFPDRFSGHQFPNYSSELNVNALLLGDSALYLCASSRTSGTVPPTDTQYFGPGTRLTVL.

This clone has a handful of counts. This chain uses TRBV10-2 with TRBJ2-7; the match to TRBD1 covers 7 bases. The CDR3 is 12 residues long. V shed 8 bases and J 7 bases; nucleotides not matched to a gene: 8. Germline lookup yields CDR1 WSHSY and CDR2 SAAADI. The CDR3 here is CASGETGMEQYF. Written as DNA, the CDR3 is TGCGCCAGCGGAGAGACAGGGATGGAGCAGTACTTC.

This sequence joins TRBV5-4 and TRBJ1-3; TRBD1 might be the D (5 bases). V was cut by 4 bases and J by 0 bases, with 11 bases left in between. The germline V gene has CDR1 SGHNT and CDR2 YYREEE (reference sequence). This CDR3 contains 15 residues. This CDR3 is CASSLDRTSGNTIYF. The CDR3 region has the DNA TGTGCCAGCAGCCTAGACAGAACCTCTGGAAACACCATATATTTT.

This chain uses TRBV5-5 with TRBJ2-7; perhaps TRBD2 as D (6 bases). The CDR3 spans 13 residues. V lost 2 bases to trimming and J lost 0 bases, with 6 bases between them. The germline CDR1 and CDR2 sequences are SGHKS and YYEKEE (reference sequence). The CDR3 loop reads CASSFSGSYEQYF. CDR3 nucleotide sequence: TGTGCCAGCAGCTTTAGCGGCTCCTACGAGCAGTACTTC.

This sequence joins TRBV10-3 and TRBJ1-4, with D perhaps TRBD1 (6 bases). The germline CDR1 and CDR2 sequences are ENHRY and SYGVKD. V lost 5 bases to trimming and J lost 4 bases, with 11 bases between them. This CDR3 has 14 amino acids. The CDR3, as DNA: TGTGCCATCAGTAATACAGGGAGTAATGAAAAACTGTTTTTT. It codes for CAISNTGSNEKLFF.